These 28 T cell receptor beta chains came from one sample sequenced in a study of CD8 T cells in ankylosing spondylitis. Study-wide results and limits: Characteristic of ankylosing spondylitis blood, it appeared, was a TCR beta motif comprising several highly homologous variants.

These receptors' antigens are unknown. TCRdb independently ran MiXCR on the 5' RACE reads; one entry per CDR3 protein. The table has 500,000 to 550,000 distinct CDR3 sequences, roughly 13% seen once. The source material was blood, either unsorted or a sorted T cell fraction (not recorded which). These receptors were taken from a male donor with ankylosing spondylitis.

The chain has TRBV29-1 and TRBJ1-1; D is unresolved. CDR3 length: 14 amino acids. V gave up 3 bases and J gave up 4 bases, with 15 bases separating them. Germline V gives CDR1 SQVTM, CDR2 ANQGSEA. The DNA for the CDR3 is TGCAGCGTTGAGTCGGAGGGAAGTGGCACTGAAGCTTTCTTT. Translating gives CSVESEGSGTEAFF.

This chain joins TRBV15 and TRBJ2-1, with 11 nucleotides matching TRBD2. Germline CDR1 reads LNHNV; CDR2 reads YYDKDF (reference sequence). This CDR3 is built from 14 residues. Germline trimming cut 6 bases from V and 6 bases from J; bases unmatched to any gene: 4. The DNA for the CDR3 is TGTGCCACCAGGGGGACTAGCGGCATCAATGAGCAGTTCTTC. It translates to CATRGTSGINEQFF.

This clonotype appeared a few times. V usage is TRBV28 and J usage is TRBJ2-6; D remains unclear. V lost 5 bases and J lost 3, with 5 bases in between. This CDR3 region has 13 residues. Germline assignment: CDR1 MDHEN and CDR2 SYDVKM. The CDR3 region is CASSKSGANVLTF. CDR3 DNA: TGTGCCAGCAGTAAAAGTGGGGCCAACGTCCTGACTTTC.

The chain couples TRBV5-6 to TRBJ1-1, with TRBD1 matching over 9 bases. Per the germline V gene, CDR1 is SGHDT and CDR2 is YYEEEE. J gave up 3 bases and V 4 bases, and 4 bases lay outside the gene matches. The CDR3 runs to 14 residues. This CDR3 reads CASSHGDRDTEAFF. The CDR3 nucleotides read TGTGCCAGCAGCCATGGGGACAGGGACACTGAAGCTTTCTTT.

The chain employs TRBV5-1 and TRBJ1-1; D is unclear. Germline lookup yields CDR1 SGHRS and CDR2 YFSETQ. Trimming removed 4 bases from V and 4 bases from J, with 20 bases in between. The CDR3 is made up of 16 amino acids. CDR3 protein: CASSPEGIGRSTEAFF. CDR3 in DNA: TGCGCCAGCAGCCCCGAGGGTATTGGGAGGAGCACTGAAGCTTTCTTT. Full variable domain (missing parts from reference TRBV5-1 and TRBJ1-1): KAGVTQTPRYLIKTRGQQVTLSCSPISGHRSVSWYQQTPGQGLQFLFEYFSETQRNKGNFPGRFSGRQFSNSRSEMNVSTLELGDSALYLCASSPEGIGRSTEAFFGQGTRLTVV.

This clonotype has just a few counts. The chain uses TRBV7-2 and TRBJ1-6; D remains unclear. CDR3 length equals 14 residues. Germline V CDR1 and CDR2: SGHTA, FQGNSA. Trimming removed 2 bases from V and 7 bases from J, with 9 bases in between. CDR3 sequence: CASSLRVRNSPLHF. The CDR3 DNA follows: TGTGCCAGCAGCTTAAGGGTTCGGAATTCACCCCTCCACTTT.

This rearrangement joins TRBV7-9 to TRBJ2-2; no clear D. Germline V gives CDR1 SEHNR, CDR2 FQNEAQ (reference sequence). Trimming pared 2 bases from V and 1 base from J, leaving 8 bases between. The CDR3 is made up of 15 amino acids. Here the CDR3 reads CASSLSPRNTGELFF. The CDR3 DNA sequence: TGTGCCAGCAGCTTAAGCCCCCGGAACACCGGGGAGCTGTTTTTT. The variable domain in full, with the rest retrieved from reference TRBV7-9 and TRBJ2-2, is DTGVSQNPRHKITKRGQNVTFRCDPISEHNRLYWYRQTLGQGPEFLTYFQNEAQLEKSRLLSDRFSAERPKGSFSTLEIQRTEQGDSAMYLCASSLSPRNTGELFFGEGSRLTVL.

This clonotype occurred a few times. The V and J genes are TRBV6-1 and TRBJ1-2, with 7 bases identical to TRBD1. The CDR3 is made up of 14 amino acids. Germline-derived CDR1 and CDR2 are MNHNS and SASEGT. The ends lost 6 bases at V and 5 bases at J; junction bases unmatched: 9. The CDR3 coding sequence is TGTGCCAGCAGCGTTACCGGGACAGAGTATGGCTACACCTTC. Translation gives CASSVTGTEYGYTF.

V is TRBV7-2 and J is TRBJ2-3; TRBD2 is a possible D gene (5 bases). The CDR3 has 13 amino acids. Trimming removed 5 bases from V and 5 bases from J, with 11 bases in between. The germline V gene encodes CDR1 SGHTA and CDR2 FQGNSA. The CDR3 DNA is TGTGCCAGCAGCCCGCGGGCGGAAGATACGCAGTATTTT. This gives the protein CASSPRAEDTQYF.

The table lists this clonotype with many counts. In DNA, the CDR3 is TGTGCCAGCAGCCGACGCGCTAGCGGATCCTACAATGAGCAGTTCTTC. Amino acid sequence: CASSRRASGSYNEQFF. The gene calls are TRBV7-2 and TRBJ2-1; 7 positions match TRBD2. Germline CDR1 and CDR2: SGHTA and FQGNSA. CDR3 length equals 16 residues. V shed 5 bases and J 1 base; nucleotides not matched to a gene: 8.

CDR3 loop: CASSFLAGASDTQYF. DNA for the CDR3: TGTGCCAGCAGCTTCCTGGCGGGAGCTTCAGATACGCAGTATTTT. V is TRBV7-2 and J is TRBJ2-3; 7 nucleotides line up with TRBD2. After removal of 3 bases from V and 4 bases from J, the junction contained 7 bases not matched to a gene. Germline V gives CDR1 SGHTA, CDR2 FQGNSA. The CDR3 is 15 amino acids.

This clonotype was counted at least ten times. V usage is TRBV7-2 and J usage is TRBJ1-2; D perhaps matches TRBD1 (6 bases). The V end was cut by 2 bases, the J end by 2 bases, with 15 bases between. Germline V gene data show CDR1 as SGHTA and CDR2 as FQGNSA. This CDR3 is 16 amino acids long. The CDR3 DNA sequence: TGTGCCAGCAGCTTAAGTGGAGACAGGAACAACTATGGCTACACCTTC. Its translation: CASSLSGDRNNYGYTF.

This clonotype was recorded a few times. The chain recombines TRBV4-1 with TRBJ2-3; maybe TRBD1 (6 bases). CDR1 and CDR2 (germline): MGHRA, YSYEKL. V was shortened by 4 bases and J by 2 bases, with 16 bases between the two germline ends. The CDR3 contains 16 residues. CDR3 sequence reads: CASSLQRGQNTDTQYF. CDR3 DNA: TGCGCCAGCAGCCTTCAACGAGGACAGAACACAGATACGCAGTATTTT.

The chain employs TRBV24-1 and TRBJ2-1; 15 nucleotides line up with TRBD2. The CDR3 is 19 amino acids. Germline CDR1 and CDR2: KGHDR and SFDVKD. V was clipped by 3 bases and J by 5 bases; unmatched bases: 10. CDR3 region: CATSDPRTSGRVWDNEQFF. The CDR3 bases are TGTGCCACCAGTGATCCGCGGACTAGCGGGAGGGTCTGGGACAATGAGCAGTTCTTC.

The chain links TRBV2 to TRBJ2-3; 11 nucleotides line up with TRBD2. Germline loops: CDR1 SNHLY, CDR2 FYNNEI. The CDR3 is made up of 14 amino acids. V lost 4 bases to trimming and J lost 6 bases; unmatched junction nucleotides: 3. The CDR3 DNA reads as TGTGCCAGCAGTGCACTAGCGGGGGACGATACGCAGTATTTT. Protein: CASSALAGDDTQYF. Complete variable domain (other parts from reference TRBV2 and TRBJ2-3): EPEVTQTPSHQVTQMGQEVILRCVPISNHLYFYWYRQILGQKVEFLVSFYNNEISEKSEIFDDQFSVERPDGSNFTLKIRSTKLEDSAMYFCASSALAGDDTQYFGPGTRLTVL.

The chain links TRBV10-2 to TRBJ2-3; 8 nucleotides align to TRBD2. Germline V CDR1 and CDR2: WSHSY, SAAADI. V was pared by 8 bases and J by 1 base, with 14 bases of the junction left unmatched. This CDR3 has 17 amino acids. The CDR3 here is CASGDTPTSGGTDTQYF. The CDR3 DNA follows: TGCGCCAGCGGCGACACCCCCACTAGCGGCGGCACAGATACGCAGTATTTT.

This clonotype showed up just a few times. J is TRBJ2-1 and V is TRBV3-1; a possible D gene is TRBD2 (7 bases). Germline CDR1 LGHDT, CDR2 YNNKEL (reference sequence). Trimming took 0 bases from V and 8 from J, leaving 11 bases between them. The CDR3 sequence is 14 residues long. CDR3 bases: TGTGCCAGCAGCCAAGACGGGGGGACATATGAGCAGTTCTTC. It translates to CASSQDGGTYEQFF.

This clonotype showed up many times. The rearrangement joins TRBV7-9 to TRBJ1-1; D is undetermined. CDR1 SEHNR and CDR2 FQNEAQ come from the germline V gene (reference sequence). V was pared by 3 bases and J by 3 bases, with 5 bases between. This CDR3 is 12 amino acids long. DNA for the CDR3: TGTGCCAGCAGCTTTGGGGACACTGAAGCTTTCTTT. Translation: CASSFGDTEAFF. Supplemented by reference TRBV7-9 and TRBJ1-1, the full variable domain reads DTGVSQNPRHKITKRGQNVTFRCDPISEHNRLYWYRQTLGQGPEFLTYFQNEAQLEKSRLLSDRFSAERPKGSFSTLEIQRTEQGDSAMYLCASSFGDTEAFFGQGTRLTVV.

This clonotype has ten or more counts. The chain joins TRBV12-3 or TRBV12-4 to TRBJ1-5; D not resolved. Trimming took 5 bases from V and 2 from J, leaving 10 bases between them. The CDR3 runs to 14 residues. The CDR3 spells CASSEATGNQPQHF. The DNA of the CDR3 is TGTGCCAGCAGTGAAGCCACGGGCAATCAGCCCCAGCATTTT.

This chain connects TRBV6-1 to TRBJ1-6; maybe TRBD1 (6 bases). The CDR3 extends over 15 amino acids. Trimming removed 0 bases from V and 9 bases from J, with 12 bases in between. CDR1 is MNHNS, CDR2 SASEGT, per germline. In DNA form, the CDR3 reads TGTGCCAGCAGTGAAGCGCAGGGGATCGGTTCACCCCTCCACTTT. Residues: CASSEAQGIGSPLHF.

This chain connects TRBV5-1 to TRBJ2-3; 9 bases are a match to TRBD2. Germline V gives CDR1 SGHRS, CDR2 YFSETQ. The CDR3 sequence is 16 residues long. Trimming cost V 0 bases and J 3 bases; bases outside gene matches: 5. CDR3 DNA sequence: TGCGCCAGCAGCTTGGGGGGACTAGCAGCTACAGATACGCAGTATTTT. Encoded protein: CASSLGGLAATDTQYF.

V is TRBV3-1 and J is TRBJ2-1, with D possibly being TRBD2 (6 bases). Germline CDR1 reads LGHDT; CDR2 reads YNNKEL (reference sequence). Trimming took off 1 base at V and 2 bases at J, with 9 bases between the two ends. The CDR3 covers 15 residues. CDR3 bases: TGTGCCAGCAGCCAAGGGACTACGCCCTACAATGAGCAGTTCTTC. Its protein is CASSQGTTPYNEQFF.

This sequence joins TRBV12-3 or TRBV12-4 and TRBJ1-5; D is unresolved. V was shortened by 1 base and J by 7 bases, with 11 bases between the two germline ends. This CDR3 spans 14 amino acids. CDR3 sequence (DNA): TGTGCCAGCAGTTTAGGGCGGGCTGGGCAGCCCCAGCATTTT. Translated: CASSLGRAGQPQHF.

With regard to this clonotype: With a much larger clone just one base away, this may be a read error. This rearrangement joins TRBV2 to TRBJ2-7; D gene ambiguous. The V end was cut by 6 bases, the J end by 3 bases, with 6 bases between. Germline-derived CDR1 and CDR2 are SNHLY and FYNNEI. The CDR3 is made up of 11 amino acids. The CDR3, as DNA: TGTGCCAGCAGCCAACGCTACGAGCAGTACTTC. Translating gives CASSQRYEQYF.

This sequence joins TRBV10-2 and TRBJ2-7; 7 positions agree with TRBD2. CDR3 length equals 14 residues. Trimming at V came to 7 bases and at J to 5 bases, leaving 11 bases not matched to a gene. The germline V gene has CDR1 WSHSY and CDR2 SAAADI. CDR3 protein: CASKPGLRIDEQYV. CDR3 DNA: TGCGCCAGCAAACCGGGACTACGGATCGACGAGCAGTACGTC.

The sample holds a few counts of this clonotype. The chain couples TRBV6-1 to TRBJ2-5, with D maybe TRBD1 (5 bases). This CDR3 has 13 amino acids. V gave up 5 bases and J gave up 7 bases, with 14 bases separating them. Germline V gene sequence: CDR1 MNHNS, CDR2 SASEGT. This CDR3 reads CASSRQPRGTQYF. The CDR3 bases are TGTGCCAGCAGTCGACAGCCACGAGGGACCCAGTACTTC.

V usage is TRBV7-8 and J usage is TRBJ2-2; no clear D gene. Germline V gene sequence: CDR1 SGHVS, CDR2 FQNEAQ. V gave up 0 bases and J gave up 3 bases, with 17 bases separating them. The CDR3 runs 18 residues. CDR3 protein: CASSLAMVGYEHTGELFF. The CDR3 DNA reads TGTGCCAGCAGCTTAGCAATGGTCGGGTACGAGCACACCGGGGAGCTGTTTTTT.

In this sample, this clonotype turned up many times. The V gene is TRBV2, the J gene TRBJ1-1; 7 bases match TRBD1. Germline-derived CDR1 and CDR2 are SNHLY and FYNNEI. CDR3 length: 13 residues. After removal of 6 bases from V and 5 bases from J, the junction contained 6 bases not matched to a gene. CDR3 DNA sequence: TGTGCCAGCAGACCCAGGGGGAGAACTGAAGCTTTCTTT. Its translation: CASRPRGRTEAFF.